This TCR beta chain was captured by sequencing in a study of shared clonotypes between healthy human individuals. Repertoires were generated with immunoSEQ multiplex PCR, while TCRdb's copy carries only in-frame clones and drops some. The sample lists about 1 million clones; under 80% were seen once. Per the germline V gene, CDR1 is SNHLY and CDR2 is FYNNEI. The ends were cut back, 6 bases at V and 3 bases at J, with 10 bases in the middle. This CDR3 is built from 13 residues. The chain joins TRBV2 to TRBJ2-3, with D perhaps being TRBD1 or TRBD2 (5 bases each). Sequencing input: memory CD4+ T cells sorted from blood. The subset: CD45RA-negative fraction. The TCR was taken from a man younger than 35 in good health. Here the CDR3 DNA reads TGTGCCAGCAGCCCGGGGCTTACAGATACGCAGTATTTT. Its protein product is CASSPGLTDTQYF.